The 11 T cell receptor beta chains listed next were all sequenced from one sample in a study of T cells expressing NK-cell markers. TCRdb reanalyzed the 5' RACE reads, giving one entry per CDR3 protein sequence and no DNA. This sample's table reports some 340,000 distinct CDR3 sequences. Sequencing was performed on blood T cells: a sorted CD56 or NKG2C T cell subset, CD4+ or CD8+ T cells, or bulk PBMC T cells (not recorded which). These receptors originate from a man aged 18-70 years in good health.

The CDR3 region is CSASKTGMNTEAFF. The chain is built from TRBV20-1 and TRBJ1-1; TCRdb reports TRBD1, a call that lacks DNA to check it against. There are 14 residues in the CDR3. CDR1 and CDR2 from the germline V gene are DFQATT and SNEGSKA (reference sequence).

The chain couples TRBV6-1 to TRBJ2-2; without DNA, the TCRdb call of TRBD1 cannot be checked. Germline V lookup: CDR1 MNHNS, CDR2 SASEGT. CDR3 size: 16 residues. CDR3 sequence reads: CASRGWGTANTGELFF.

This CDR3 is CASHYRFDRPKGGYTF. The rearrangement links TRBV11-2 to TRBJ1-2; there is no DNA to check the TCRdb D call of TRBD1. The CDR3 spans 16 residues. Germline values: CDR1 SGHAT, CDR2 FQNNGV.

This chain uses TRBV7-3 with TRBJ2-2; the TRBD2 assignment by TCRdb is unverifiable without DNA. Germline CDR1 is SGHTA and CDR2 is FQGTGA. The CDR3 covers 16 residues. The CDR3 loop reads CASSLLTGGDTGELFF.

The genes are TRBV6-6 and TRBJ1-4. This CDR3 region has 13 residues. Germline lookup yields CDR1 MNHNY and CDR2 SVGAGI (reference sequence). CDR3 sequence reads: CASSSEINEKLFF.

CDR3 amino acids: CASSPTSTNTGELFF. The chain is built from TRBV3-1 and TRBJ2-2; TCRdb's assignment of TRBD2 cannot be checked, as there is no DNA. Looked up from germline, CDR1 is LGHDT and CDR2 is YNNKEL (reference sequence). The CDR3 has 15 residues.

The chain combines TRBV28 with TRBJ2-7; the TRBD2 assignment by TCRdb is unverifiable without DNA. This CDR3 has 15 residues. CDR1 is MDHEN and CDR2 is SYDVKM in the germline V gene. The CDR3 sequence: CASVLTSGTAYEQYF.

This chain connects TRBV28 to TRBJ2-3; TCRdb reports TRBD2, a call that lacks DNA to check it against. The germline gives CDR1 MDHEN, CDR2 SYDVKM. The CDR3 is made up of 15 amino acids. CDR3 residues: CASTPAGPRTDTQYF.

The chain combines TRBV15 with TRBJ2-1; the D call of TRBD1 rests on TCRdb alone, since no DNA is present to check it. Germline V gene sequence: CDR1 LNHNV, CDR2 YYDKDF (reference sequence). The CDR3 extends over 22 amino acids. The CDR3 protein is CATSRDHSDRTGGPRSYNEQFF.

CDR3 amino acids: CASSADRAETQYF. The chain uses TRBV7-9 and TRBJ2-5; absent DNA, TCRdb's TRBD1 call cannot be checked. This CDR3 is 13 amino acids long. Germline V gene data show CDR1 as SEHNR and CDR2 as FQNEAQ (reference sequence).

The chain links TRBV3-1 to TRBJ1-4; lacking DNA, the TRBD1 call made by TCRdb goes unchecked. CDR3 length: 15 amino acids. CDR1 LGHDT and CDR2 YNNKEL come from the germline V gene (reference sequence). The CDR3 is CASSRGGRTNEKLFF. Complete variable domain (other parts from reference TRBV3-1 and TRBJ1-4): DTAVSQTPKYLVTQMGNDKSIKCEQNLGHDTMYWYKQDSKKFLKIMFSYNNKELIINETVPNRFSPKSPDKAHLNLHINSLELGDSAVYFCASSRGGRTNEKLFFGSGTQLSVL.